Below, 29 T cell receptor beta chains from the same sample are listed, as sequenced in a study of blood T cell repertoires in COVID-19. Sequenced by immunoSEQ multiplex PCR; TCRdb stores in-frame clones only, minus some. The table has 29,000 or so clones, about 88% seen once. Specimen: peripheral blood. The receptors originated from a human donor in a cohort sampled during active COVID-19.

The CDR3 sequence: CASSLAESSYNEQFF. The DNA of the CDR3 is TGTGCCAGCAGTCTAGCGGAAAGCTCCTACAATGAGCAGTTCTTC. The gene calls are TRBV6-5 and TRBJ2-1; 7 bases are a match to TRBD2. The junction had 4 bases not matched to a gene; V was cut back by 5 bases and J by 0 bases. This CDR3 has 15 residues. Germline V CDR1 and CDR2: MNHEY, SVGAGI.

V is TRBV6-2 or TRBV6-3 and J is TRBJ2-3; TRBD2 matches 11 bases. The germline V gene has CDR1 MNHEY and CDR2 SVGEGT. The CDR3 runs to 16 residues. The junction had 5 bases not matched to a gene; V was cut back by 5 bases and J by 1 base. The DNA for the CDR3 is TGTGCCAGCAGTAGACTAGCGGGGTCGGGCACAGATACGCAGTATTTT. Its translation: CASSRLAGSGTDTQYF.

Comment on this clone: Relative to the germline gene, one junction end is altered; a read error may explain this. CDR3: CASRQDPGGTDTQYF. As DNA, the CDR3 is TGCGCCAGCAGACAAGATCCCGGTGGCACAGATACGCAGTATTTT. This chain links TRBV4-1 with TRBJ2-3; the D is unclear. From germline, CDR1 is MGHRA and CDR2 YSYEKL. This CDR3 has 15 amino acids.

This clone was seen once. The CDR3 coding sequence is TGTGCCAGCAGTGTGACAGGGGGATTGTATGGCTACACCTTC. Translating it yields CASSVTGGLYGYTF. This chain links TRBV2 with TRBJ1-2, with 9 nucleotides matching TRBD1. The CDR3 has 14 amino acids. V gave up 4 bases and J gave up 5 bases; unmatched junction bases: 5. Germline CDR1 SNHLY, CDR2 FYNNEI.

V and J are TRBV6-5 and TRBJ1-2; D not resolved. The CDR3 runs to 14 residues. The V and J ends lost 10 bases and 0 bases respectively, with 15 bases between them. CDR1 is MNHEY and CDR2 is SVGAGI in the germline V gene. The CDR3 DNA sequence: TGTGCCACGGAAGAGGGAGAGGCTAACTATGGCTACACCTTC. Translation gives CATEEGEANYGYTF.

The chain uses TRBV13 and TRBJ2-4; 8 bases agree with TRBD1. Germline CDR1 and CDR2: PRHDT and FYEKMQ (reference sequence). CDR3 length: 15 amino acids. V was clipped by 1 base and J by 1 base; unmatched bases: 0. The CDR3, as DNA: TGTGCCAGCAGCTTAGCAGGGGGCGCCAAAAACATTCAGTACTTC. It yields the protein CASSLAGGAKNIQYF.

There are a few counts of this clone. The chain carries TRBV28 and TRBJ2-7; 7 bases map to TRBD2. The germline CDR1 and CDR2 sequences are MDHEN and SYDVKM. CDR3 length equals 14 residues. The V and J ends lost 1 base and 8 bases, in that order; junction bases with no gene match: 8. As DNA, the CDR3 is TGTGCCAGCAGTTTATCCAGCGGGGATACCAAGCAGTACTTC. It is translated as CASSLSSGDTKQYF.

The chain couples TRBV14 to TRBJ2-2; the match to TRBD2 covers 8 bases. The J segment lost 4 bases and the V segment lost 3 bases, leaving 7 bases of the junction unmatched. Germline V gene sequence: CDR1 SGHDN, CDR2 FVKESK. This CDR3 region has 16 residues. CDR3 region: CASSHLFSGVTGELFF. The CDR3 DNA is TGTGCCAGCAGCCATTTATTTAGCGGGGTCACCGGGGAGCTGTTTTTT. Together with reference TRBV14 and TRBJ2-2, the CDR3 gives the full variable domain: EAGVTQFPSHSVIEKGQTVTLRCDPISGHDNLYWYRRVMGKEIKFLLHFVKESKQDESGMPNNRFLAERTGGTYSTLKVQPAELEDSGVYFCASSHLFSGVTGELFFGEGSRLTVL.

The chain has TRBV10-3 and TRBJ1-2; 7 bases are shared with TRBD1. V lost 8 bases to trimming and J lost 6 bases; unmatched junction nucleotides: 6. CDR1 and CDR2 (germline): ENHRY, SYGVKD. This CDR3 has 12 residues. The CDR3 nucleotides are TGTGCCATCTATACAGGGGTGGATGGCTACACCTTC. Protein sequence: CAIYTGVDGYTF.

The CDR3 is CASSYQASYEQYF. The CDR3 bases are TGTGCCAGCAGTTACCAAGCTTCCTACGAGCAGTACTTC. The chain carries TRBV6-6 and TRBJ2-7; D gene ambiguous. The CDR3 has 13 amino acids. From germline, CDR1 is MNHNY and CDR2 SVGAGI (reference sequence). Trimming removed 2 bases at V and 1 base at J, with 6 bases between.

This chain links TRBV2 with TRBJ2-7; 10 positions agree with TRBD2. The V segment lost 8 bases and the J segment 7 bases; nucleotides outside the gene matches: 11. Germline CDR1 is SNHLY and CDR2 is FYNNEI. The CDR3 totals 14 residues. In DNA, the CDR3 is TGTGCCAGCGAAGTAGTAGCGGGGGGCGGGGAGCAGTACTTC. Encoded protein: CASEVVAGGGEQYF.

The CDR3 sequence: CAITAAGGPYEQYF. The DNA for the CDR3 is TGTGCCATCACTGCAGCGGGGGGCCCCTACGAGCAGTACTTC. The chain joins TRBV10-3 to TRBJ2-7, with 9 bases fitting TRBD2. The CDR3 totals 14 residues. Germline CDR1 reads ENHRY; CDR2 reads SYGVKD. The ends lost 7 bases at V and 2 bases at J; junction bases unmatched: 6.

This clone was observed a few times. The chain uses TRBV27 and TRBJ1-6; no firm D call. The CDR3 is made up of 14 amino acids. Germline V lookup: CDR1 MNHEY, CDR2 SMNVEV (reference sequence). V shed 5 bases and J shed 5 bases, with 10 bases lying between them. The CDR3 bases are TGTGCCAGCAGTAACGACTATAATAATTCACCCCTCCACTTT. Amino acid sequence: CASSNDYNNSPLHF.

The chain carries TRBV5-8 and TRBJ1-4, with 7 positions matching TRBD1. J lost 7 bases, V lost 0 bases, and 12 bases had no gene match. Germline CDR1 is SGHTS and CDR2 is YDEGEE. There are 17 residues in the CDR3. The CDR3 loop is CASSLGVVRQGGEKLFF. For the CDR3, the DNA is TGTGCCAGCAGCTTGGGGGTCGTAAGACAGGGCGGTGAAAAACTGTTTTTT.

The gene calls are TRBV4-3 and TRBJ2-1, with D perhaps TRBD2 (5 bases). Trimming shortened V by 4 bases and J by 0 bases, and 13 bases separated the two germline ends. This CDR3 has 16 residues. Looked up from germline, CDR1 is LGHNA and CDR2 is YSLEER. CDR3 region: CASSPTTRSSYNEQFF. The CDR3 DNA is TGCGCCAGCAGCCCGACCACTAGGAGCTCCTACAATGAGCAGTTCTTC.

The chain employs TRBV18 and TRBJ1-1, with a weak D call TRBD1 (6 bases). The CDR3 length is 15 residues. Trimming shortened V by 0 bases and J by 0 bases, and 8 bases separated the two germline ends. The V gene's germline CDR1 is KGHSH and CDR2 LQKENI. The CDR3 protein is CASSPPNRVNTEAFF. CDR3 DNA: TGTGCCAGCTCACCACCGAACAGGGTGAACACTGAAGCTTTCTTT.

Turning to this clone: A read error may account for a junction end that differs from germline. The J gene is TRBJ2-5, the V gene TRBV7-7; 10 nucleotides agree with TRBD1. This CDR3 has 16 residues. Germline CDR1 reads SSHAT; CDR2 reads FNYEAQ (reference sequence). CDR3 in DNA: TGTGCTAGCAGCCCGACAGGGGGCGCATCTCAAGAGACCCAGTACTTC. Amino acids: CASSPTGGASQETQYF.

The chain recombines TRBV7-9 with TRBJ2-1, with TRBD2 matching over 15 bases. This CDR3 contains 16 residues. Germline CDR1 SEHNR, CDR2 FQNEAQ (reference sequence). With 5 bases clipped from V and 12 bases from J, the junction kept 11 bases outside the gene matches. The chain's CDR3 is CASSLRGLAGGSVQFF. In DNA form, the CDR3 reads TGTGCCAGCAGCCTACGGGGACTAGCGGGGGGCTCTGTGCAGTTCTTC.

CDR3 sequence (DNA): TGTGCCAGCAGCACGACCGGGACAGGGTACAATGAGCAGTTCTTC. Protein: CASSTTGTGYNEQFF. The chain is built from TRBV9 and TRBJ2-1; 9 bases align to TRBD1. CDR1 is SGDLS and CDR2 is YYNGEE in the germline V gene. CDR3 length: 15 amino acids. V gave up 4 bases and J gave up 4 bases; unmatched junction bases: 6.

This clone has a handful of counts. V and J are TRBV6-4 and TRBJ2-1; 9 bases line up with TRBD1. The CDR3 runs 15 residues. Germline V gene data show CDR1 as MRHNA and CDR2 as SNTAGT. The junction had 4 bases not matched to a gene; V was cut back by 6 bases and J by 1 base. CDR3 DNA sequence: TGTGCCAGCAGCCGGGACAGGGTGTCCTACAATGAGCAGTTCTTC. Protein sequence: CASSRDRVSYNEQFF.

The J gene is TRBJ1-3, the V gene TRBV7-9; D unresolved. The V gene lost 5 bases and the J gene lost 4 bases, with 6 bases spanning the gap. The germline CDR1 and CDR2 sequences are SEHNR and FQNEAQ (reference sequence). This CDR3 comprises 12 residues. The CDR3 DNA reads TGTGCCAGCAGCCCCATGGGAAACACCATATATTTT. As protein: CASSPMGNTIYF.

The V call is TRBV29-1, the J call TRBJ2-7; possibly TRBD1 for D (5 bases). The CDR3 length is 13 residues. V lost 6 bases and J lost 2, with 14 bases in between. The V gene's germline CDR1 is SQVTM and CDR2 ANQGSEA. The CDR3 DNA follows: TGCAGCGTCCGGCTAGACAGACCCTACGAGCAGTACTTC. Its protein is CSVRLDRPYEQYF.

V usage is TRBV6-5 and J usage is TRBJ2-2; D call uncertain. The CDR3 sequence is 15 residues long. CDR1 is MNHEY, CDR2 SVGAGI, per germline. V shed 2 bases and J shed 4 bases, with 11 bases lying between them. The CDR3 DNA reads TGTGCCAGCAGTTACGGGTTGGAGATCACCGGGGAGCTGTTTTTT. It codes for CASSYGLEITGELFF.

The chain couples TRBV18 to TRBJ2-2, with TRBD1 matching 8 bases. The CDR3 spans 15 residues. CDR1 KGHSH and CDR2 LQKENI come from the germline V gene. Germline trimming cut 5 bases from V and 1 base from J; bases unmatched to any gene: 3. The CDR3 sequence: CASSTGQGNTGELFF. CDR3 bases: TGTGCCAGCTCAACCGGACAGGGGAACACCGGGGAGCTGTTTTTT.

The chain carries TRBV3-1 (or the pseudogene TRBV3-2) and TRBJ1-6, with D possibly matching TRBD1 (6 bases). CDR1 is LGHDT and CDR2 is YNNKEL in the germline V gene (reference sequence). This CDR3 contains 16 residues. Deletions cut 3 bases from V and 1 base from J, with 10 bases between. Here the CDR3 reads CASSHPQGSYNSPLHF. CDR3 bases: TGTGCCAGCAGCCATCCACAGGGATCCTATAATTCACCCCTCCACTTT.

The rearrangement uses TRBV24-1 and TRBJ1-2, with D uncertain. CDR1 is KGHDR, CDR2 SFDVKD, per germline. Trimming left V 9 bases short and J 8 bases short, with 12 bases between. This CDR3 is built from 11 residues. DNA for the CDR3: TGTGCCACCGAGGCCTTTGGGGGCTACACCTTC. Protein: CATEAFGGYTF.

The rearrangement joins TRBV6-2 or TRBV6-3 to TRBJ2-5; TRBD2 aligns across 13 bases. Germline V CDR1 and CDR2: MNHEY, SVGEGT. The ends lost 2 bases at V and 4 bases at J; junction bases unmatched: 4. The CDR3 covers 16 residues. The CDR3: CASSYERTSGGETQYF. CDR3 nucleotides: TGTGCCAGCAGTTACGAGCGGACTAGCGGGGGAGAGACCCAGTACTTC.

The rearrangement joins TRBV19 to TRBJ1-5, with D maybe TRBD1 (6 bases). Germline loops: CDR1 LNHDA, CDR2 SQIVND (reference sequence). The CDR3 length is 17 residues. The V end was cut by 5 bases, the J end by 0 bases, with 17 bases between. CDR3 amino acids: CASSDPGHIYSNQPQHF. The CDR3 coding sequence is TGTGCCAGTAGTGACCCGGGACACATTTATAGCAATCAGCCCCAGCATTTT.

The rearrangement joins TRBV9 to TRBJ1-1; D call uncertain. The CDR3 has 14 amino acids. V lost 0 bases and J 2 bases, leaving 8 bases between the germline ends. Germline assignment: CDR1 SGDLS and CDR2 YYNGEE. CDR3 DNA sequence: TGTGCCAGCAGCGTAGTTGCAGATAACACTGAAGCTTTCTTT. Its translation is CASSVVADNTEAFF.